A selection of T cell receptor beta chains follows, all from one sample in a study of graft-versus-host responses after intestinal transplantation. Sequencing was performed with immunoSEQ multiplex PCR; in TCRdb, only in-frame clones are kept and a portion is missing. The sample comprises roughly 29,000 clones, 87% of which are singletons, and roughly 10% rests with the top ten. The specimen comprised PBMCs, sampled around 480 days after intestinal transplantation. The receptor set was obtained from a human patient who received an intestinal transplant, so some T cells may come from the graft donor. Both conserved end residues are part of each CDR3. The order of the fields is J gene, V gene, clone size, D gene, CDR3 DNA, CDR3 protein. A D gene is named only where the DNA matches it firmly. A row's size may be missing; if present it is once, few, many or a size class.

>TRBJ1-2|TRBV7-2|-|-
TGTGCCAGCAGCTTAGACAGGAGAGAACCCTATGGCTACACCTTC
CASSLDRREPYGYTF
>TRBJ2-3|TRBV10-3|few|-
TGTGCCATCAGAGACGGCGGAGATACGCAGTATTTT
CAIRDGGDTQYF
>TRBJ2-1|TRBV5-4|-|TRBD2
TGTGCCAGCAGCTTTAGCGGGGGGTACTACAATGAGCAGTTCTTC
CASSFSGGYYNEQFF
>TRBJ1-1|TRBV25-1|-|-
TGTGCCAGCATGCAGGGCGGGACTGAAGCTTTCTTT
CASMQGGTEAFF
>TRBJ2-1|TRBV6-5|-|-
TGTGCCAGCAGTTACCGGCAGGGTGATGAGCAGTTCTTC
CASSYRQGDEQFF
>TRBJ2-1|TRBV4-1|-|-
TGCGCCAGCAGCCAAAAGCTTGGCACGGGACTACCGAGGGGGAATGAGCAGTTCTTC
CASSQKLGTGLPRGNEQFF
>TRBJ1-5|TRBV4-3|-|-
TGCGCCAGCAGCCACAGTTCTAAGGCGTCGCGATATCCCCAGCATTTT
CASSHSSKASRYPQHF
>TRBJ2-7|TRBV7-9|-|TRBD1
TGTGCCAGCAGCTTAGCTAGGACAGGGTTAGACCCCCTCCCCTACGAGCAGTACTTC
CASSLARTGLDPLPYEQYF
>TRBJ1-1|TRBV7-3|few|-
TGTGCCAGCAGCCCCAGGGGGAACACTGAAGCTTTCTTT
CASSPRGNTEAFF
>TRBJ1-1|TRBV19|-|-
TGTGCCTCTTTGGCGGGCACTGAAGCTTTCTTT
CASLAGTEAFF
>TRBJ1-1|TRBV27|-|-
TGTGCCAGCAGTTTCGAGGGCAGCACTGAAGCTTTCTTT
CASSFEGSTEAFF
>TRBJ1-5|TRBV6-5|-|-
TGTGCCAGCAGTTTGACAGGCGAGTTAAGCAATCAGCCCCAGCATTTT
CASSLTGELSNQPQHF
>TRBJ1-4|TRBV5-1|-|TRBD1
TGCGCCAGCAGCTTGGGACAGGGGCGCACTAATGAAAAACTGTTTTTT
CASSLGQGRTNEKLFF
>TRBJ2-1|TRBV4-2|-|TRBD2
TGTGCCAGCAGCCAAGAGGGCCTAGCGGGAGGCAATGAGCAGTTCTTC
CASSQEGLAGGNEQFF
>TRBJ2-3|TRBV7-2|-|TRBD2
TGTGCCAGCAGCTTAGGGCGGGGGGTGACAGATACGCAGTATTTT
CASSLGRGVTDTQYF
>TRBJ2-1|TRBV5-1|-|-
TGCGCCAGCAGCTGGAGGGACAATGAGCAGTTCTTC
CASSWRDNEQFF
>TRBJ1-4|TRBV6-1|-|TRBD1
TGTGCCAGCAGTGAATATGGACAGGAGGAAGAAAAACTGTTTTTT
CASSEYGQEEEKLFF
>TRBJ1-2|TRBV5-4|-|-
TGTGCCAGCAGCCTGGCAGGAGTTAGGGGGAACTATGGCTACACCTTC
CASSLAGVRGNYGYTF
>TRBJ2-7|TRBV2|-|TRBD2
TGTGCCAGCAGGCGCCTCGGGACTAGCGGCGGAGCCTACGAGCAGTACTTC
CASRRLGTSGGAYEQYF
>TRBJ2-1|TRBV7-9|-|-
TGTGCCAGCAGTCGCGACGGGAGCTCCTACAATGAGCAGTTCTTC
CASSRDGSSYNEQFF
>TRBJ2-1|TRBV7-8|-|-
TGTGCCAGCAGCTTGTTCAGACTAGTTCAAAACAATGAGCAGTTCTTC
CASSLFRLVQNNEQFF
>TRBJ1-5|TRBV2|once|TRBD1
TGTGCCAGCAGGTTTGATGACTACAGGGGAAGCAATCAGCCCCAGCATTTT
CASRFDDYRGSNQPQHF
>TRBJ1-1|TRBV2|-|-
TGTGCCAGCAGTCTCGGACGGGCGGGTACTGAAGCTTTCTTT
CASSLGRAGTEAFF
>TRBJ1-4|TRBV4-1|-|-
TGCGCCAGCAGCCAAGAGGGAGGGGTGAGACTGTTTTTT
CASSQEGGVRLFF